The rows below give T cell receptor beta chains drawn from one sample of a study of T cells in tuberculosis. Sequencing used immunoSEQ multiplex PCR; TCRdb keeps in-frame clones, though not all of them. The sample comprises 20,000 to 25,000 clones, around 89% of which are singletons, and over 12% rests with the top ten. Sample: PBMCs. The receptor source for this set is a donor under 30 with latent tuberculosis or without tuberculosis infection. The CDR3 runs from the conserved cysteine through the conserved F or W. The D gene is left open where the match is weak.

TRBV7-8,TRBD1,TRBJ1-4,17,CASSPDRTGATNEKLFF,TGTGCCAGCAGCCCGGACAGGACGGGCGCAACTAATGAAAAACTGTTTTTT
TRBV11-2,-,TRBJ2-7,15,CASSSPWREAYEQYF,TGTGCCAGCAGCTCCCCCTGGAGGGAAGCCTACGAGCAGTACTTC
TRBV7-2,TRBD2,TRBJ2-4,15,CASSLKGSGGSIQYF,TGTGCCAGCAGCTTAAAGGGGTCGGGGGGTAGCATTCAGTACTTC
TRBV30,TRBD2,TRBJ2-7,14,CAWSVSLAGVEQYF,TGTGCCTGGAGTGTAAGTCTAGCGGGGGTCGAGCAGTACTTC
TRBV19,-,TRBJ1-4,13,CASSRGSREKLFF,TGTGCCAGTAGTAGAGGGTCTCGAGAAAAACTGTTTTTT
TRBV9,-,TRBJ2-7,15,CASSVSHITGSEQYF,TGTGCCAGCAGCGTTTCCCACATAACAGGGTCCGAGCAGTACTTC
TRBV19,-,TRBJ2-5,14,CASSRGQFQETQYF,TGTGCCAGTAGTAGGGGACAATTCCAAGAGACCCAGTACTTC
TRBV5-6,-,TRBJ1-3,15,CASRGRKISGNTIYF,TGTGCCAGCAGGGGCCGAAAGATCTCTGGAAACACCATATATTTT
TRBV19,TRBD1,TRBJ1-5,14,CASSQGTGVKPQHF,TGTGCCAGTAGTCAGGGGACAGGGGTGAAGCCCCAGCATTTT
TRBV7-2,-,TRBJ2-7,15,CASSPRFEWIYEQYF,TGTGCCAGCAGCCCGAGGTTTGAGTGGATCTACGAGCAGTACTTC
TRBV9,TRBD1,TRBJ1-2,15,CASSVGQGANYGYTF,TGTGCCAGCAGCGTAGGACAGGGGGCTAACTATGGCTACACCTTC
TRBV7-2,TRBD1,TRBJ2-7,16,CASSLDGRGNFYEQYF,TGTGCCAGCAGCTTGGACGGCAGGGGGAATTTCTACGAGCAGTACTTC
TRBV5-1,TRBD2,TRBJ2-2,15,CASSPGTRDTGELFF,TGCGCCAGCAGCCCCGGGACTAGGGACACCGGGGAGCTGTTTTTT
TRBV29-1,-,TRBJ2-5,13,CSVARQVEETQYF,TGCAGCGTCGCCCGGCAGGTGGAAGAGACCCAGTACTTC